These 5 T cell receptor beta chains share one sample of origin, sequenced in a study of CXCR3-negative and CXCR3-positive naive CD8 T cells. Regarding the study as a whole: CXCR3-positive naive cells carried more hydrophobic TRB CDR3s than CXCR3-negative ones.

Each TRB cDNA library was prepared by 5' RACE (with UMI labels). TCRdb reanalyzed the 5' RACE reads and collapses them to one entry per CDR3 protein, without DNA. This table holds 130,000 to 150,000 distinct CDR3 sequences. What these receptors recognize is not known. The specimen sequenced was naive CXCR3+ CD8+ T cells from blood. This sample's subset: CD45RO-CCR7+CD27+CD95- naive CD8+ T cells expressing CXCR3 (TNR3+). The source of these receptors is a human donor in good health. Some clones in this sample may be carry-over from other donors' samples.

The chain carries TRBV4-2 and TRBJ1-1; the TRBD1 assignment by TCRdb is unverifiable without DNA. CDR3 size: 19 residues. Germline V gene sequence: CDR1 LGHNA, CDR2 YNFKEQ. This CDR3 reads CASSPWYGDRARGNTEAFF.

The rearrangement links TRBV9 to TRBJ1-5. This CDR3 region has 15 residues. Per germline, CDR1 SGDLS and CDR2 YYNGEE. CDR3 residues: CASSGGDSHSPPQHF. The full variable domain, in which reference TRBV9 and TRBJ1-5 provide the parts outside the CDR3, is DSGVTQTPKHLITATGQRVTLRCSPRSGDLSVYWYQQSLDQGLQFLIQYYNGEERAKGNILERFSAQQFPDLHSELNLSSLELGDSALYFCASSGGDSHSPPQHFGDGTRLSIL.

V usage is TRBV20-1 and J usage is TRBJ2-1; TCRdb designates TRBD2, a call that cannot be tested without DNA. CDR1 is DFQATT and CDR2 is SNEGSKA in the germline V gene (reference sequence). There are 18 residues in the CDR3. The CDR3 region is CSARDLRLAGTSGNEQLF.

V usage is TRBV10-1 and J usage is TRBJ2-3; the TRBD1 assignment by TCRdb is unverifiable without DNA. Per the germline V gene, CDR1 is WNHNN and CDR2 is SYGVQD (reference sequence). The CDR3 is 15 residues long. The CDR3 protein is CASSEGGLSTDTQYF.

This chain connects TRBV28 to TRBJ2-5; TCRdb indicates TRBD2, and absent DNA this call remains unverified. The CDR3 is 15 amino acids. Germline assignment: CDR1 MDHEN and CDR2 SYDVKM. CDR3 in amino acids: CASSLATRSQETQYF. The full variable domain, its missing parts supplied by reference TRBV28 and TRBJ2-5, is DVKVTQSSRYLVKRTGEKVFLECVQDMDHENMFWYRQDPGLGLRLIYFSYDVKMKEKGDIPEGYSVSREKKERFSLILESASTNQTSMYLCASSLATRSQETQYFGPGTRLLVL.